Included here is one T cell receptor beta chain sequence, with context. The record originates from a study of PD-L1 blockade in urothelial cancer. The repertoire was sequenced with immunoSEQ multiplex PCR; TCRdb's copy has only in-frame clones and lacks some. The repertoire holds about 84,000 clones, roughly 82% seen once, with over 7.5% in the top ten. The ends were cut back, 0 bases at V and 3 bases at J, with 18 bases in the middle. Germline CDR1 reads SGHAT; CDR2 reads FQNNGV. The CDR3 is 17 residues long. The sequenced sample was PBMCs, obtained around atezolizumab (anti-PD-L1) treatment. The receptor was isolated from a man in his sixties or seventies with urothelial cancer. The chain has TRBV11-2 and TRBJ2-7; tentative D call: TRBD1 (5 bases). CDR3 amino acids: CASSLDGGAQTNYEQYF. CDR3 nucleotide sequence: TGTGCCAGCAGCTTAGATGGTGGGGCGCAAACTAACTACGAGCAGTACTTC.